What follows are 32 T cell receptor beta chains derived from one specimen sequenced in a study of T cell responses to AZD1222 COVID-19 vaccine. This table comes from immunoSEQ multiplex PCR, and its TCRdb copy is limited to in-frame clones, with some not included. Among 75,000 to 95,000 clones listed, about 91% were seen once. Sequenced material: peripheral blood, taken on day 0 of MenACWY control vaccination. The receptors stem from an adult in good health.

The chain combines TRBV30 with TRBJ1-2; D may be TRBD1 (5 bases). The germline gives CDR1 GTSNPN, CDR2 SVGIG (reference sequence). V lost 4 bases and J 4 bases, leaving 19 bases between the germline ends. This CDR3 spans 15 amino acids. The CDR3 loop is CAWKWGRGLPYGYTF. CDR3 nucleotides: TGTGCCTGGAAGTGGGGCAGAGGACTCCCCTATGGCTACACCTTC.

The chain joins TRBV12-3 or TRBV12-4 to TRBJ2-1; D gene unclear. The CDR3 runs to 13 residues. Trimming removed 6 bases at V and 2 bases at J, with 8 bases between. Written as DNA, the CDR3 is TGTGCCAGCAGCCCCACCGCCTACAATGAGCAGTTCTTC. This translates into CASSPTAYNEQFF.

The chain carries TRBV12-3 or TRBV12-4 and TRBJ1-1, with no clear D. V dropped 9 bases and J dropped 3 bases, with 14 bases sitting between them. This CDR3 contains 13 residues. The CDR3 is CASSSALDTEAFF. The CDR3 region has the DNA TGTGCCAGTTCCAGTGCCCTAGACACTGAAGCTTTCTTT.

The chain joins TRBV7-9 to TRBJ1-2, with TRBD1 identical over 7 bases. The V segment lost 1 base and the J segment 10 bases; nucleotides outside the gene matches: 6. This CDR3 comprises 13 residues. CDR1 SEHNR and CDR2 FQNEAQ come from the germline V gene (reference sequence). The CDR3 loop reads CASSLEGAKVYTF. In DNA, the CDR3 is TGTGCCAGCAGCTTAGAGGGGGCGAAGGTCTACACCTTC.

V is TRBV3-1 (or the pseudogene TRBV3-2) and J is TRBJ2-2; weak D call: TRBD1 (6 bases). Germline loops: CDR1 LGHDT, CDR2 YNNKEL (reference sequence). The CDR3 spans 17 residues. V lost 4 bases and J 4 bases, leaving 19 bases between the germline ends. CDR3 sequence reads: CASSRTENLGGTGELFF. The CDR3 DNA sequence: TGTGCCAGCAGCCGGACAGAGAACCTCGGAGGCACCGGGGAGCTGTTTTTT.

The chain links TRBV25-1 to TRBJ1-4, with D perhaps matching TRBD1 (5 bases). CDR1 and CDR2 (germline): MGHDK, SYGVNS. This CDR3 is 13 amino acids long. Between the trimmed V and J ends, which lost 4 bases and 7 bases, there was a span of 10 bases. CDR3 nucleotides: TGTGCCAGCAGTGGGTCAGGGTCTGAAAAACTGTTTTTT. Amino acids: CASSGSGSEKLFF.

The chain carries TRBV30 and TRBJ2-7; TRBD2 matches at 15 bases. Germline loops: CDR1 GTSNPN, CDR2 SVGIG (reference sequence). The CDR3 totals 16 residues. Trimming removed 2 bases from V and 5 bases from J; junction bases left unmatched: 7. DNA for the CDR3: TGTGCCTGGAGTAAGGGACTAGCGGGGGGTGTTGACGAGCAGTACTTC. Amino acids: CAWSKGLAGGVDEQYF.

The V and J genes are TRBV19 and TRBJ2-3, with D possibly being TRBD1 (5 bases). From germline, CDR1 is LNHDA and CDR2 SQIVND (reference sequence). This CDR3 is built from 14 residues. Trimming took off 7 bases at V and 0 bases at J, with 11 bases between the two ends. The CDR3 here is CASNGAVSTDTQYF. As DNA, the CDR3 is TGTGCCAGTAATGGGGCAGTGAGCACAGATACGCAGTATTTT.

The table lists this clone with a count of one. The rearrangement uses TRBV12-3 or TRBV12-4 and TRBJ2-5; either TRBD1 or TRBD2 may fit D (6 bases each). With 3 bases removed from V and 5 bases from J, the gap between germline ends came to 10 bases. This CDR3 spans 13 amino acids. The CDR3 bases are TGTGCCAGCAGTTTGGGGGGCGGCGAGACCCAGTACTTC. This sequence encodes CASSLGGGETQYF.

V and J are TRBV7-2 and TRBJ2-1, with D perhaps TRBD1 (6 bases). There are 13 residues in the CDR3. Trimming took off 5 bases at V and 8 bases at J, with 13 bases between the two ends. The germline V gene encodes CDR1 SGHTA and CDR2 FQGNSA. DNA for the CDR3: TGTGCCAGCAGCGCCCAGGGGTACTATGAGCAGTTCTTC. It encodes CASSAQGYYEQFF. The variable domain in full, with the rest retrieved from reference TRBV7-2 and TRBJ2-1, is GAGVSQSPSNKVTEKGKDVELRCDPISGHTALYWYRQSLGQGLEFLIYFQGNSAPDKSGLPSDRFSAERTGGSVSTLTIQRTQQEDSAVYLCASSAQGYYEQFFGPGTRLTVL.

The rearrangement joins TRBV2 to TRBJ2-7, with D perhaps TRBD1 (5 bases). The CDR3 is made up of 14 amino acids. The ends were cut back, 4 bases at V and 7 bases at J, with 17 bases in the middle. The germline CDR1 and CDR2 sequences are SNHLY and FYNNEI. The CDR3 loop reads CASSVQALSGEQYF. DNA of the CDR3: TGTGCCAGCAGTGTACAGGCCCTGTCTGGTGAGCAGTACTTC.

The V and J genes are TRBV11-2 and TRBJ2-1, with D possibly being TRBD1 (5 bases). Germline loops: CDR1 SGHAT, CDR2 FQNNGV. Trimming took off 4 bases at V and 9 bases at J, with 13 bases between the two ends. The CDR3 has 13 amino acids. The CDR3 DNA reads as TGTGCCAGCAGCTCGGCTTGGGGCGGTGAGCAGTTCTTC. Its translation: CASSSAWGGEQFF. Full variable domain (outside the CDR3, taken from reference TRBV11-2 and TRBJ2-1): EAGVAQSPRYKIIEKRQSVAFWCNPISGHATLYWYQQILGQGPKLLIQFQNNGVVDDSQLPKDRFSAERLKGVDSTLKIQPAKLEDSAVYLCASSSAWGGEQFFGPGTRLTVL.

V and J are TRBV7-6 and TRBJ2-6; D call uncertain. CDR1 and CDR2 from the germline V gene are SGHVS and FNYEAQ. CDR3 length: 15 residues. V gave up 4 bases and J gave up 0 bases, with 7 bases separating them. The CDR3 nucleotides read TGTGCCAGCAGCTCCCATGGCTCTGGGGCCAACGTCCTGACTTTC. This sequence encodes CASSSHGSGANVLTF.

This clone has just one count. J is TRBJ2-1 and V is TRBV4-3; TRBD2 matches at 11 bases. Germline CDR1 and CDR2: LGHNA and YSLEER. The V and J ends lost 4 bases and 7 bases, in that order; junction bases with no gene match: 6. The length of the CDR3 is 15 residues. CDR3 DNA sequence: TGCGCCAGCAGCCTCGGGACTAGCGGTTGGAATGAGCAGTTCTTC. As protein: CASSLGTSGWNEQFF.

This clone was seen only once. V and J are TRBV7-3 and TRBJ1-3; D uncertain. The germline gives CDR1 SGHTA, CDR2 FQGTGA. The V end lost 4 bases, the J end lost 11 bases, and 15 bases lay between the germline ends. This CDR3 region has 13 residues. The CDR3 here is CASSSDAESPIYF. The CDR3 nucleotides read TGTGCCAGCAGCTCGGACGCAGAGAGCCCCATATATTTT.

This sequence joins TRBV2 and TRBJ1-5, with a weak D call TRBD1 (6 bases). V shed 2 bases and J shed 2 bases, with 16 bases lying between them. Germline V gives CDR1 SNHLY, CDR2 FYNNEI. This CDR3 is 17 amino acids long. The CDR3 here is CASSEQGLSWGNQPQHF. CDR3 DNA: TGTGCCAGCAGTGAACAGGGGTTATCGTGGGGCAATCAGCCCCAGCATTTT.

The rearrangement links TRBV15 to TRBJ1-4; D gene ambiguous. V was trimmed by 7 bases and J by 0 bases, leaving 12 bases between them. Germline-derived CDR1 and CDR2 are LNHNV and YYDKDF (reference sequence). This CDR3 comprises 15 residues. The CDR3 reads CATTAGLTTNEKLFF. CDR3 nucleotide sequence: TGTGCCACCACAGCGGGTCTAACAACTAATGAAAAACTGTTTTTT.

In this sample, this clone turned up a few times. The chain joins TRBV7-9 to TRBJ1-3; a possible D gene is TRBD1 (5 bases). V lost 5 bases and J 2 bases, leaving 13 bases between the germline ends. The germline V gene has CDR1 SEHNR and CDR2 FQNEAQ (reference sequence). The CDR3 is 15 amino acids. The CDR3 is CASSGIQGAGNTIYF. CDR3 DNA: TGTGCCAGCAGCGGTATCCAGGGAGCTGGAAACACCATATATTTT.

The rearrangement uses TRBV3-1 (or the pseudogene TRBV3-2) and TRBJ2-2; D gene ambiguous. The CDR3 runs 12 residues. The V gene lost 2 bases and the J gene lost 6 bases, with 4 bases spanning the gap. Germline assignment: CDR1 LGHDT and CDR2 YNNKEL (reference sequence). CDR3 residues: CASSQRAGELFF. Written as DNA, the CDR3 is TGTGCCAGCAGCCAACGGGCCGGGGAGCTGTTTTTT.

The chain joins TRBV6-2 or TRBV6-3 to TRBJ2-5; 7 bases agree with TRBD1. The CDR3 is 14 amino acids. With V trimmed by 6 bases and J by 5 bases, 9 bases remained unmatched. Germline V gene data show CDR1 as MNHEY and CDR2 as SVGEGT. The CDR3, as DNA: TGTGCCAGCAGCCCCCCACAGGGGTGGGAGACCCAGTACTTC. This translates into CASSPPQGWETQYF.

J is TRBJ1-1 and V is TRBV5-1; D is ambiguous. This CDR3 is built from 13 residues. Looked up from germline, CDR1 is SGHRS and CDR2 is YFSETQ. Trimming stripped 5 bases from V and 8 bases from J, with 16 bases between. CDR3 amino acids: CASREGPEGEAFF. CDR3 DNA: TGCGCCAGCAGGGAGGGTCCTGAAGGGGAAGCTTTCTTT. The full variable domain, in which reference TRBV5-1 and TRBJ1-1 provide the parts outside the CDR3, is KAGVTQTPRYLIKTRGQQVTLSCSPISGHRSVSWYQQTPGQGLQFLFEYFSETQRNKGNFPGRFSGRQFSNSRSEMNVSTLELGDSALYLCASREGPEGEAFFGQGTRLTVV.

The CDR3 loop is CASSESGDYQPQHF. For the CDR3, the DNA is TGTGCCAGCAGTGAATCCGGGGACTATCAGCCCCAGCATTTT. This sequence joins TRBV6-1 and TRBJ1-5, with a tentative D call TRBD1 (5 bases). CDR1 is MNHNS and CDR2 is SASEGT in the germline V gene. The CDR3 is made up of 14 amino acids. V lost 2 bases and J 5 bases, leaving 10 bases between the germline ends.

The rearrangement joins TRBV29-1 to TRBJ2-2; D is possibly TRBD1 (6 bases). The CDR3 length is 10 residues. Trimming stripped 7 bases from V and 10 bases from J, with 10 bases between. Germline CDR1 and CDR2: SQVTM and ANQGSEA. The DNA of the CDR3 is TGCAGCGCCGGACAGCAGGAGCTGTTTTTT. The encoded protein is CSAGQQELFF.

The rearrangement joins TRBV6-2 or TRBV6-3 to TRBJ2-4, with D possibly TRBD2 on 7 matching bases. The CDR3 consists of 15 residues. V lost 0 bases to trimming and J lost 6 bases, with 12 bases between them. Germline assignment: CDR1 MNHEY and CDR2 SVGEGT. CDR3 sequence (DNA): TGTGCCAGCAGTTACTCGGGGGGGCGGATAAACATTCAGTACTTC. Translation gives CASSYSGGRINIQYF.

By sample fraction, this clone is medium-sized. The rearrangement joins TRBV28 to TRBJ2-5, with 7 positions matching TRBD2. V shed 5 bases and J 4 bases; nucleotides not matched to a gene: 7. This CDR3 is built from 14 residues. Per the germline V gene, CDR1 is MDHEN and CDR2 is SYDVKM. CDR3 region: CASSLNTGGETQYF. The CDR3 DNA is TGTGCCAGCAGTCTAAACACGGGGGGAGAGACCCAGTACTTC.

This sequence joins TRBV9 and TRBJ1-1; no reliable D call. The length of the CDR3 is 15 residues. CDR1 is SGDLS and CDR2 is YYNGEE in the germline V gene. The V and J ends lost 0 bases and 1 base respectively, with 10 bases between them. The CDR3 loop reads CASSVGSWENTEAFF. In DNA, the CDR3 is TGTGCCAGCAGCGTAGGGAGCTGGGAGAACACTGAAGCTTTCTTT.

This clone was observed once. The chain is built from TRBV19 and TRBJ2-7; 7 positions agree with TRBD1. J lost 1 base, V lost 6 bases, and 6 bases had no gene match. This CDR3 contains 14 residues. Germline-derived CDR1 and CDR2 are LNHDA and SQIVND (reference sequence). CDR3 in amino acids: CASSRGQNSYEQYF. For the CDR3, the DNA is TGTGCCAGTAGCCGGGGACAGAATTCCTACGAGCAGTACTTC.

V usage is TRBV4-1 and J usage is TRBJ1-6; no firm D call. Trimming took off 0 bases at V and 14 bases at J, with 20 bases between the two ends. Germline assignment: CDR1 MGHRA and CDR2 YSYEKL. The CDR3 length is 16 residues. CDR3 DNA sequence: TGCGCCAGCAGCCAAGAACCCCCAGGTGGCGAGCGTGCCCTCCACTTT. Residues: CASSQEPPGGERALHF.

This chain joins TRBV24-1 and TRBJ2-2; D gene ambiguous. V lost 5 bases, J lost 5 bases, and 8 bases lay in between. Per germline, CDR1 KGHDR and CDR2 SFDVKD. This CDR3 region has 13 residues. The CDR3 nucleotides read TGTGCCACCAGTGGGGCAGCGACCGGGGAGCTGTTTTTT. Translation: CATSGAATGELFF.

This clone turned up a few times. The chain couples TRBV19 to TRBJ2-2; D might be TRBD1 (7 bases). V dropped 7 bases and J dropped 9 bases, with 27 bases sitting between them. CDR3 size: 17 residues. Per germline, CDR1 LNHDA and CDR2 SQIVND (reference sequence). CDR3: CASKPIDEGAGIWELFF. The CDR3 DNA follows: TGTGCCAGTAAACCCATTGACGAGGGGGCGGGAATTTGGGAGCTGTTTTTT.

This clone was observed a single time. This rearrangement joins TRBV21-1 to TRBJ2-3; TRBD2 was called by the table and not checked on the DNA. TRBV21-1 is a pseudogene locus. The CDR3 spans 16 residues. This chain's CDR3 is CASSPGGGGVTDTQYF. The CDR3 DNA is TGTGCCAGCAGCCCGGGTGGGGGGGGTGTGACAGATACGCAGTATTTT.

CDR3 sequence: CASSSRQENTGELFF. CDR3 DNA sequence: TGTGCCAGCAGCTCCCGACAGGAGAACACCGGGGAGCTGTTTTTT. The J gene is TRBJ2-2, the V gene TRBV9; tentative D call: TRBD1 (6 bases). There are 15 residues in the CDR3. Germline V CDR1 and CDR2: SGDLS, YYNGEE. With 4 bases removed from V and 1 base from J, the gap between germline ends came to 11 bases. Full variable domain (rest looked up from reference TRBV9 and TRBJ2-2): DSGVTQTPKHLITATGQRVTLRCSPRSGDLSVYWYQQSLDQGLQFLIQYYNGEERAKGNILERFSAQQFPDLHSELNLSSLELGDSALYFCASSSRQENTGELFFGEGSRLTVL.